The rows below give T cell receptor beta chains drawn from one sample of a study of monozygotic twins with inflammatory bowel disease. TCRdb reprocessed the 5' RACE reads and keeps a single row for each CDR3 protein, giving no DNA. The listing records about 350,000 distinct CDR3 sequences. The sequenced sample was blood. These receptors all come from a human donor with ulcerative colitis or Crohn's disease, or a healthy co-twin of an affected twin (not recorded which). The CDR3 runs from the conserved cysteine through the conserved F or W.

CDR3 length,V gene,J gene,CDR3 protein
14,TRBV4-2,TRBJ1-1,CASSQVPRNTEAFF
15,TRBV7-3,TRBJ2-3,CASSLTGKRTDTQYF
13,TRBV15,TRBJ2-7,CATKGSGAHEQYF
15,TRBV7-8,TRBJ2-7,CASSLDRTGEREQYF
14,TRBV4-1,TRBJ1-5,CASRGQGITQPQHF
16,TRBV20-1,TRBJ2-1,CSARRQGAVTYNEQFF
15,TRBV7-3,TRBJ2-2,CASSPGPFNTGELFF
15,TRBV5-1,TRBJ2-2,CASSLELTNTGELFF
14,TRBV6-1,TRBJ1-6,CASSPARGSSPLHF
14,TRBV5-1,TRBJ2-1,CASSAGTVYNEQFF
16,TRBV4-3,TRBJ1-4,CASSQDGTGRREKLFF
15,TRBV20-1,TRBJ2-3,CSAELAGENTDTQYF
14,TRBV14,TRBJ1-6,CASSQSSYNSPLHF
15,TRBV2,TRBJ2-7,CASRAYRGSSYEQYF
16,TRBV10-3,TRBJ2-5,CAISVTAGVNQETQYF
15,TRBV5-1,TRBJ1-1,CASSFFEGGNTEAFF
17,TRBV28,TRBJ2-5,CASSPSAGIITKETQYF
14,TRBV7-2,TRBJ2-5,CASSLATRVETQYF
13,TRBV15,TRBJ1-2,CATSRDDFAGYTF
14,TRBV20-1,TRBJ2-1,CSASGTDTYNEQFF
13,TRBV20-1,TRBJ2-1,CSARILAYNEQFF
14,TRBV5-8,TRBJ1-5,CASSLAQGRQPQHF
15,TRBV4-2,TRBJ2-7,CASSQASRVAYEQYF
14,TRBV20-1,TRBJ1-3,CSASPGQGPDTIYF
17,TRBV4-3,TRBJ2-3,CASSQSPLSGGAYTQYF
16,TRBV5-4,TRBJ1-1,CASSLVGGYLSTEAFF
16,TRBV25-1,TRBJ2-2,CASSDRDRAIPGELFF
13,TRBV29-1,TRBJ2-1,CSVGQGPYNEQFF
16,TRBV7-9,TRBJ1-2,CASSSSTGGESYGYTF
13,TRBV10-2,TRBJ2-5,CASSEGVRETQYF
11,TRBV28,TRBJ1-1,CASSQPTEAFF
13,TRBV6-2/TRBV6-3,TRBJ2-1,CASRLAGGPKQFF